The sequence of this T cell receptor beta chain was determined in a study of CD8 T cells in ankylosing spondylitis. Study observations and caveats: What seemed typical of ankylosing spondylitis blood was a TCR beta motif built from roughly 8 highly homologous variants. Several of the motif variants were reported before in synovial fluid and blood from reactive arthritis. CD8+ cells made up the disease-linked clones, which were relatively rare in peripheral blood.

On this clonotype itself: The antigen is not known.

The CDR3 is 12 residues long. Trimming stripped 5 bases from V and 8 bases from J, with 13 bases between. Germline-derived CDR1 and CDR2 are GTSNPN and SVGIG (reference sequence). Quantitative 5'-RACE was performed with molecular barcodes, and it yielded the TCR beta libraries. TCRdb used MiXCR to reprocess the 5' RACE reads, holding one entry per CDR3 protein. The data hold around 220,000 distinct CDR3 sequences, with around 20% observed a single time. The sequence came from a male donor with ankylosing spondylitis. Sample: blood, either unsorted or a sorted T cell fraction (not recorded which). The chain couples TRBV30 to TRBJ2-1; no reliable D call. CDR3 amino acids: CAWGQYRHEQFF. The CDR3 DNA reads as TGTGCCTGGGGGCAGTATAGGCATGAGCAGTTCTTC.